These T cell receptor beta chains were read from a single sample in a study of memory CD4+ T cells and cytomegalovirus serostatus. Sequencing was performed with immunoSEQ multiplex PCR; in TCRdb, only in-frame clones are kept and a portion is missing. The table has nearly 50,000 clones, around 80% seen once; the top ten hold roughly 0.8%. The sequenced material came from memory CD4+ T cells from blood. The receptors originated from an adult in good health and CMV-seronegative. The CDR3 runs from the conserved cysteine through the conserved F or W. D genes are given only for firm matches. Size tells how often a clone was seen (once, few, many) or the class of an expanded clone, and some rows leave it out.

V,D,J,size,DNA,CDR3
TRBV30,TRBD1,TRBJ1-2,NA,TGTGCCTGGAGTTTACAGGGGGTTGGCTATGGCTACACCTTC,CAWSLQGVGYGYTF
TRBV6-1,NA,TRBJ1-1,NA,TGTGCCAGCAGCCAGACGGCGAACACTGAAGCTTTCTTT,CASSQTANTEAFF
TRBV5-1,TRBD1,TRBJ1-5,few,TGCGCCAGCAGCTTGGAGGGGGCCGGGCAGCCCCAGCATTTT,CASSLEGAGQPQHF
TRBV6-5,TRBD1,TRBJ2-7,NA,TGTGCCAGCAGTCTCCTGTGGGACAGTTATTACGAGCAGTACTTC,CASSLLWDSYYEQYF
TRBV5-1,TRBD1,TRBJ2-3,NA,TGCGCCAGCAGGGACGGACAGGGATACACAGATACGCAGTATTTT,CASRDGQGYTDTQYF
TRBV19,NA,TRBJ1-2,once,TGTGCCAGTAGTTATGTAGCTAACTATGGCTACACCTTC,CASSYVANYGYTF
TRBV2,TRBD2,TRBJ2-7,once,TGTGCCAGCCGAGGAGGGACTAGCGGGCCCTACGAGCAGTACTTC,CASRGGTSGPYEQYF
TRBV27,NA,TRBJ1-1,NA,TGTGCCAGCAGTCCGCGCGCCCACGCCCCCGGGACTGAAGCTTTCTTT,CASSPRAHAPGTEAFF
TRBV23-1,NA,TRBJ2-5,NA,TGCGCCAGCAGTCAATCTCTAACCCTCTGGGGGTACCAAGAGACCCAGTACTTC,CASSQSLTLWGYQETQYF
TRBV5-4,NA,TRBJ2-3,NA,TGTGCCAGCAGCCCAGGACAGACCACAGATACGCAGTATTTT,CASSPGQTTDTQYF
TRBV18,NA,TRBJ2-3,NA,TGTGCCAGCTCACCACCGACTAGTAGAGATACGCAGTATTTT,CASSPPTSRDTQYF
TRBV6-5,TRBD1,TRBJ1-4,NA,TGTGCCAGCAGTTACTCGACAGGGACTAATGAAAAACTGTTTTTT,CASSYSTGTNEKLFF
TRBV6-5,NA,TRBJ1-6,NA,TGTGCCAGCAGTTACATCCTACGCGGTAATTCACCCCTCCACTTT,CASSYILRGNSPLHF
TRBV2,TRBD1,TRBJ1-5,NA,TGTGCCAGCAGCTCCGACAGGGCTTCAGGTCAGCCCCAGCATTTT,CASSSDRASGQPQHF
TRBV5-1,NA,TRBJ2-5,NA,TGCGCCAGCAGCTTAAGTACGGTTCAAGAGACCCAGTACTTC,CASSLSTVQETQYF
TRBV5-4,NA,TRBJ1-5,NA,TGTGCCAGCAGCTTGGACGGAGGAGGTCAGCCCCAGCATTTT,CASSLDGGGQPQHF
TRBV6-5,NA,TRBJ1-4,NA,TGTGCCAGCAGTTACTCGACTGGACAAGGCGAAAAACTGTTTTTT,CASSYSTGQGEKLFF
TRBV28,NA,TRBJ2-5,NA,TGTGCCAGCAGTTTGTACTCCCACCGAGGGGTGTCGAGAGAGACCCAGTACTTC,CASSLYSHRGVSRETQYF